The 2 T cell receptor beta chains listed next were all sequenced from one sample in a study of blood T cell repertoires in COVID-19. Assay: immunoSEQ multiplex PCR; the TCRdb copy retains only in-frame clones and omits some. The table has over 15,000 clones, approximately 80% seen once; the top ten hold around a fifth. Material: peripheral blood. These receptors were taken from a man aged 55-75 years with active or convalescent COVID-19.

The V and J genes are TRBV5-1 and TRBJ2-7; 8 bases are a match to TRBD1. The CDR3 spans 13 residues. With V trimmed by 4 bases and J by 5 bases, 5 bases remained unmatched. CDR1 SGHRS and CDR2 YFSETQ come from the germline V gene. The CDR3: CASSAKTGDEQYF. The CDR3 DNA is TGCGCCAGCAGCGCAAAGACAGGGGACGAGCAGTACTTC.

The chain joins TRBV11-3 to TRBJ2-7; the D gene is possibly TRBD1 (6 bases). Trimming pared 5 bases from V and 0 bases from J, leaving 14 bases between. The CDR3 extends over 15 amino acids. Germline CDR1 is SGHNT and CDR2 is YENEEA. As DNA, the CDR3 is TGTGCCAGCAGCGAAAGTCAGGGGTTCTCCTACGAGCAGTACTTC. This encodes CASSESQGFSYEQYF. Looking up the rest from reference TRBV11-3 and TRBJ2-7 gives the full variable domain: EAGVVQSPRYKIIEKKQPVAFWCNPISGHNTLYWYLQNLGQGPELLIRYENEEAVDDSQLPKDRFSAERLKGVDSTLKIQPAELGDSAVYLCASSESQGFSYEQYFGPGTRLTVT.